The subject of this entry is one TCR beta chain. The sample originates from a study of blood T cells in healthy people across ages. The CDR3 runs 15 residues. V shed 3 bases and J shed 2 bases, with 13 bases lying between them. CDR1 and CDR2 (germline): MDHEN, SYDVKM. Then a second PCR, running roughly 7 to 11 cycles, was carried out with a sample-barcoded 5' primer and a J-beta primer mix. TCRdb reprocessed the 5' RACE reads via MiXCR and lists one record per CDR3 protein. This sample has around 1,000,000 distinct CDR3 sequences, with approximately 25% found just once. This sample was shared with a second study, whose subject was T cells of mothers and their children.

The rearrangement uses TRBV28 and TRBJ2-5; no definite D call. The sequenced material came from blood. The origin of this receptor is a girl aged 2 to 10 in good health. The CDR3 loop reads CASSLVRSKQETQYF. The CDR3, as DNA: TGTGCCAGCAGTTTGGTTAGGAGCAAACAAGAGACCCAGTACTTC.